This T cell receptor beta chain was captured by sequencing in a study of cytomegalovirus exposure and HLA in healthy donors. Study-level points and caveats: An analysis done earlier found most TCR beta V segments productive about 87% or about 30% of the time.

It was with 60 Vbeta and 13 Jbeta primers that the PCR ran. Profiled with immunoSEQ multiplex PCR; TCRdb holds only in-frame clones, not every one. The data show approximately 300,000 clones, with 70% to 90% seen just once and about 2% held by the top ten. The CDR3 runs to 17 residues. Germline CDR1 and CDR2: LNHNV and YYDKDF (reference sequence). The V and J ends lost 0 bases and 5 bases respectively, with 18 bases between them. This clone was found once. What it binds is unknown. The receptor's source is a woman aged 40-49 years in good health and CMV-seropositive. The sample was PBMCs. V usage is TRBV15 and J usage is TRBJ2-3; perhaps TRBD1 as D (5 bases). The CDR3 region is CATSRDLSWQGVDTQYF. CDR3 nucleotide sequence: TGTGCCACCAGCAGAGATTTAAGTTGGCAGGGCGTAGATACGCAGTATTTT.